The 16 T cell receptor beta chains in this list originate from one sample, sequenced in a study of blood T cells in healthy people across ages. Alongside a J-beta primer mix, a sample-barcoded 5' primer served in a second PCR lasting about 7 to 12 cycles. TCRdb redid the calling of the 5' RACE reads with MiXCR, one entry per CDR3 protein. Seen here are some 900,000 distinct CDR3 sequences, about 30% observed once, and the top ten hold around a sixth. Source material: blood. All receptors derive from a woman older than 75 in good health.

This clonotype was observed at least ten times. The chain joins TRBV6-5 to TRBJ2-7; possibly TRBD2 for D (5 bases). The CDR3 runs to 14 residues. V lost 6 bases to trimming and J lost 3 bases, with 15 bases between them. Germline V gene lookup returns CDR1 MNHEY and CDR2 SVGAGI. The CDR3 loop is CASRAYDRDYEQYF. The CDR3, as DNA: TGTGCCAGCAGAGCTTACGACCGGGACTACGAGCAGTACTTC.

The gene calls are TRBV21-1 and TRBJ2-7; the table's D gene call, TRBD1, was not cross checked with the DNA. TRBV21-1 is annotated as a pseudogene. The CDR3 is 17 amino acids. CDR3 in DNA: TGTGCCAGCAGCAAAGCGCTTTGCCCGGACAGGGCTTACGAGCAGTACTTC. It yields the protein CASSKALCPDRAYEQYF.

Only one count was recorded for this clonotype. The CDR3 loop is CASQYAGGSYEQYF. Written as DNA, the CDR3 is TGTGCCAGCCAATATGCGGGGGGCTCCTACGAGCAGTACTTC. The V gene is TRBV12-3 or TRBV12-4, the J gene TRBJ2-7, with 8 bases identical to TRBD2. The CDR3 extends over 14 amino acids. V lost 8 bases, J lost 0 bases, and 6 bases stayed unmatched.

The chain uses TRBV5-1 and TRBJ2-1; no clear D. There are 14 residues in the CDR3. Germline V gene data show CDR1 as SGHRS and CDR2 as YFSETQ. Trimming shortened V by 0 bases and J by 5 bases, and 9 bases separated the two germline ends. The CDR3 DNA reads as TGCGCCAGCAGCTTGGTTAAGGGTAACAATGAGCAGTTCTTC. Its protein is CASSLVKGNNEQFF.

The V call is TRBV6-6, the J call TRBJ2-5; 7 bases map to TRBD1. J was trimmed by 4 bases and V by 6 bases; bases with no gene match: 8. The CDR3 length is 14 residues. Germline assignment: CDR1 MNHNY and CDR2 SVGAGI (reference sequence). Here the CDR3 DNA reads TGTGCCAGCAGGGGACAGTCACCTAGAGAGACCCAGTACTTC. Protein product: CASRGQSPRETQYF.

There are many counts of this clonotype. V and J are TRBV4-3 and TRBJ1-6; D is ambiguous. The CDR3 is 17 residues long. CDR1 and CDR2 from the germline V gene are LGHNA and YSLEER. V was clipped by 0 bases and J by 10 bases, with 19 bases between them. The CDR3 region is CASSQENLGAALSPLHF. CDR3 sequence (DNA): TGCGCCAGCAGCCAAGAAAATTTGGGAGCCGCCCTCTCACCCCTCCACTTT.

The CDR3, as DNA: TGTGCCAGCAGGCGGGGCGTAAGAACAGATACGCAGTATTTT. As protein: CASRRGVRTDTQYF. This chain uses TRBV12-3 or TRBV12-4 with TRBJ2-3; tentative D call: TRBD2 (6 bases). Trimming shortened V by 6 bases and J by 3 bases, and 13 bases separated the two germline ends. This CDR3 has 14 amino acids.

This clonotype occurred once. This sequence may be a read error, since a much larger clone differs from it by one base. The chain uses TRBV18 and TRBJ2-3, with D possibly matching TRBD2 (5 bases). This CDR3 is 13 amino acids long. Germline CDR1 and CDR2: KGHSH and LQKENI. The CDR3 DNA follows: TGTACCAGCTCAGAGGTACCGGGAAGGGCGCAGTATTTT. This translates into CTSSEVPGRAQYF.

This clonotype was counted many times. The V and J genes are TRBV7-9 and TRBJ1-2, with 7 bases aligning to TRBD1. Losses at the gene ends were 4 bases for V and 8 bases for J; bases not matched to a gene: 16. Per the germline V gene, CDR1 is SEHNR and CDR2 is FQNEAQ (reference sequence). The length of the CDR3 is 16 residues. The CDR3 here is CASSSPEGQHYGGYTF. CDR3 nucleotides: TGTGCCAGCAGCTCGCCTGAGGGACAGCACTACGGGGGCTACACCTTC.

The V call is TRBV3-1, the J call TRBJ1-5; D not certain. There are 13 residues in the CDR3. V was cut by 4 bases and J by 5 bases, with 9 bases left in between. In germline, CDR1 is LGHDT, CDR2 YNNKEL (reference sequence). DNA of the CDR3: TGTGCCAGCAGCCCCGGGCTCCATCAGCCCCAGCATTTT. Translated: CASSPGLHQPQHF. Complete variable domain (other parts from reference TRBV3-1 and TRBJ1-5): DTAVSQTPKYLVTQMGNDKSIKCEQNLGHDTMYWYKQDSKKFLKIMFSYNNKELIINETVPNRFSPKSPDKAHLNLHINSLELGDSAVYFCASSPGLHQPQHFGDGTRLSIL.

A remark on this clonotype: Possible read error: a much larger clone is one base away. The CDR3 loop reads CASRRLGGNTQEQFF. The CDR3 DNA is TGTGCCAGCAGGAGATTAGGGGGTAATACGCAAGAGCAGTTCTTC. This sequence joins TRBV3-1 and TRBJ2-1; D is perhaps TRBD1 (6 bases). Germline CDR1 reads LGHDT; CDR2 reads YNNKEL (reference sequence). V lost 6 bases and J 10 bases, leaving 22 bases between the germline ends. CDR3 length equals 15 residues.

This clonotype has just a few counts. The chain uses TRBV19 and TRBJ1-1; D is possibly TRBD1 (6 bases). Germline CDR1 is LNHDA and CDR2 is SQIVND (reference sequence). The CDR3 extends over 14 amino acids. Between the trimmed V and J ends, which lost 11 bases and 4 bases, there was a span of 20 bases. In DNA, the CDR3 is TGTGCCCCCCTGGCAGGGGCCAGGGGCACTGAAGCTTTCTTT. It encodes CAPLAGARGTEAFF.

The chain links TRBV28 to TRBJ2-5, with a possible D match to TRBD2 (6 bases). The CDR3 has 16 residues. The germline gives CDR1 MDHEN, CDR2 SYDVKM. With 6 bases removed from V and 4 bases from J, the gap between germline ends came to 21 bases. CDR3 bases: TGTGCCAGCAGCCAACCCCGAGCGGGCTCAGCAGAGACCCAGTACTTC. It yields the protein CASSQPRAGSAETQYF.

The table lists this clonotype with many counts. The chain has TRBV6-5 and TRBJ2-7, with a possible D match to TRBD2 (6 bases). The CDR3 contains 15 residues. V lost 8 bases, J lost 2 bases, and 19 bases lay in between. CDR1 and CDR2 (germline): MNHEY, SVGAGI. CDR3 sequence: CASGVAAARAYEQYF. CDR3 nucleotides: TGTGCCAGCGGGGTAGCGGCGGCGAGGGCCTACGAGCAGTACTTC.

There are a few counts of this clonotype. A much larger clone sits a single nucleotide away, making a read error possible. The J gene is TRBJ2-3, the V gene TRBV7-2; either TRBD1 or TRBD2 may supply D (5 bases each). V lost 5 bases to trimming and J lost 4 bases, with 16 bases between them. The CDR3 is 15 amino acids. The germline V gene encodes CDR1 SGHTA and CDR2 FQGNSA. The CDR3 protein is CASSRGPPRADTQYF. In nucleotides, the CDR3 is TGTGCCAGCAGCCGGGGCCCCCCGAGGGCAGATACGCAGTATTTT.

This CDR3 reads CASKADYNEQYF. The CDR3 nucleotides read TGTGCCAGCAAAGCAGATTACAATGAGCAGTACTTC. The rearrangement uses TRBV6-2 or TRBV6-3 and TRBJ2-5; D unresolved. CDR3 size: 12 residues. Per germline, CDR1 MNHEY and CDR2 SVGEGT. Deletions cut 7 bases from V and 11 bases from J, with 17 bases between.